The clone carrying this T cell receptor beta chain was counted many times. Its target is not known. One entry per CDR3 protein, called by TCRdb with MiXCR from the 5' RACE reads. The sample yields approximately 300,000 distinct CDR3 sequences, 8.7% seen once. Germline loops: CDR1 ENHRY, CDR2 SYGVKD. CDR3 length equals 14 residues. The V end lost 4 bases, the J end lost 1 base, and 10 bases lay between the germline ends. This record comes from a study of T cells after yellow fever vaccination. The study's findings and limits: Booster sampling recovered most clones from primary vaccination (about 97% CD4, approximately 90% CD8).

The receptor was isolated from a young man who received the YFV17D yellow fever vaccine. This chain links TRBV10-3 with TRBJ1-1; no clear D gene. Sequencing was performed on PBMCs, taken on the day of the first yellow fever vaccination. CDR3 residues: CAISGREGNTEAFF. The CDR3 nucleotides read TGTGCCATCAGTGGAAGGGAGGGGAACACTGAAGCTTTCTTT.